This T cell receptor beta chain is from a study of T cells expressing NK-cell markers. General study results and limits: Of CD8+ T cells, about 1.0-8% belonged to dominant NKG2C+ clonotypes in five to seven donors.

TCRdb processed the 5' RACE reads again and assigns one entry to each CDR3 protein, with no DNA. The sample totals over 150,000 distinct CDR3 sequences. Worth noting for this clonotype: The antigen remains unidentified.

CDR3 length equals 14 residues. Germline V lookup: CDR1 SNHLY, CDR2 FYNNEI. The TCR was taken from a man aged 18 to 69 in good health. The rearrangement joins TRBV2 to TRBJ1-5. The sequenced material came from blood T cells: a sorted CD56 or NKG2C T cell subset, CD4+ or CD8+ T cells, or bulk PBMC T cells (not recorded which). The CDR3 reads CASTRLNSNQPQHF.